This TCR beta chain derives from a study of T cell repertoires in aging, cancer and after chemotherapy. Across the whole study: Patients with chronic lymphocytic leukemia were sampled before and after fludarabine- or bendamustine-based chemotherapy. Roughly 10 million TCR reads made up the full dataset. Study observations and caveats: The repertoire data cannot show anything about immunological memory following chemotherapy. Untreated cancer patients had significantly lower blood TCR diversity than age-matched healthy donors.

Remarks on this clonotype: Antigen specificity is unknown.

Amplification of TCR beta used genomic DNA extracted from peripheral blood. A mixed TRB-A/B primer pool amplified rearranged TRB by multiplex touch-down PCR. TCRdb itself ran the multiplex PCR reads through MiXCR, one entry per CDR3 protein. The sample records around 5,800 distinct CDR3 sequences, 21% being singletons. Looked up from germline, CDR1 is ENHRY and CDR2 is SYGVKD. V lost 0 bases, J lost 1 base, and 15 bases lay in between. The CDR3 runs to 17 residues. The genes are TRBV10-3 and TRBJ1-1; D gene unclear. The origin of this receptor is a human donor with a blood cancer. Source material: blood. CDR3 region: CAISESGQETWNTEAFF. As DNA, the CDR3 is TGTGCCATCAGTGAGTCCGGCCAGGAGACGTGGAACACTGAAGCTTTCTTT.